Below are 9 T cell receptor beta chains sequenced from a single sample in a study of blood T cell repertoires in COVID-19. TCRdb keeps only in-frame clones here, not all; method: immunoSEQ multiplex PCR. The sample has about 96,000 clones, 70% to 90% seen once. The specimen sequenced was peripheral blood. The source of these receptors is a human donor with COVID-19, enrolled during active disease. The donor label of this sample is uncertain.

This clone occurred many times. This chain joins TRBV20-1 and TRBJ1-2; D ambiguous. Germline CDR1 and CDR2: DFQATT and SNEGSKA (reference sequence). This CDR3 spans 11 amino acids. V lost 3 bases, J lost 7 bases, and 9 bases lay in between. The CDR3 sequence is CSASDGSGYTF. CDR3 in DNA: TGCAGTGCTAGTGATGGTAGTGGCTACACCTTC.

CDR3: CASKPPAGTSGEVYQETQYF. The DNA of the CDR3 is TGTGCCAGCAAACCACCCGCCGGGACTAGCGGGGAGGTGTACCAAGAGACCCAGTACTTC. The V and J genes are TRBV4-2 and TRBJ2-5, with 13 bases fitting TRBD2. V lost 7 bases to trimming and J lost 0 bases; unmatched junction nucleotides: 17. The CDR3 totals 20 residues. The germline V gene encodes CDR1 LGHNA and CDR2 YNFKEQ.

This chain connects TRBV5-1 to TRBJ2-5; D remains ambiguous. There are 12 residues in the CDR3. Germline CDR1 SGHRS, CDR2 YFSETQ. V was cut by 0 bases and J by 4 bases, with 4 bases left in between. The CDR3 DNA reads TGCGCCAGCAGCTTGGCCGGAGAGACCCAGTACTTC. This codes for CASSLAGETQYF.

The chain carries TRBV19 and TRBJ1-5; 9 bases fit TRBD1. This CDR3 contains 15 residues. V was pared by 4 bases and J by 4 bases, with 5 bases of the junction left unmatched. Germline assignment: CDR1 LNHDA and CDR2 SQIVND (reference sequence). Here the CDR3 DNA reads TGTGCCAGTAGTACAGGACAGGGGATAAATCAGCCCCAGCATTTT. Protein: CASSTGQGINQPQHF.

The chain couples TRBV30 to TRBJ1-3; D remains unclear. CDR3 length equals 14 residues. Germline V gene lookup returns CDR1 GTSNPN and CDR2 SVGIG (reference sequence). The V gene lost 3 bases and the J gene lost 0 bases, with 9 bases spanning the gap. CDR3 in DNA: TGTGCCTGGAGATTAAGAGTCTCTGGAAACACCATATATTTT. Protein product: CAWRLRVSGNTIYF.

The chain employs TRBV4-1 and TRBJ1-2; 7 bases agree with TRBD1. The V and J ends lost 4 bases and 7 bases, in that order; junction bases with no gene match: 12. Germline V gene data show CDR1 as MGHRA and CDR2 as YSYEKL. This CDR3 has 15 residues. The CDR3 nucleotides are TGCGCCAGCAGCCGGGCTGACAGGGATGAGACTGGCTACACCTTC. This sequence encodes CASSRADRDETGYTF.

The gene calls are TRBV5-1 and TRBJ2-3; D may be TRBD2 (5 bases). Between the trimmed V and J ends, which lost 5 bases and 2 bases, there was a span of 12 bases. The CDR3 spans 14 residues. Germline loops: CDR1 SGHRS, CDR2 YFSETQ. The CDR3 reads CASSWTGITDTQYF. The CDR3, as DNA: TGCGCCAGCAGTTGGACGGGGATCACAGATACGCAGTATTTT.

The chain employs TRBV27 and TRBJ1-1; D may be TRBD1 (6 bases). The germline V gene encodes CDR1 MNHEY and CDR2 SMNVEV (reference sequence). This CDR3 is 13 amino acids long. Trimming removed 8 bases from V and 6 bases from J, with 16 bases in between. The CDR3 region has the DNA TGTGCCAGCCGTGTACAGGGCCGCGCTGAAGCTTTCTTT. It translates to CASRVQGRAEAFF.

The table lists this clone with a count of one. As DNA, the CDR3 is TGCGCCAGCAGTCAAGCCGGACAGGGCGGGCAGCCCCAGCATTTT. Amino acid sequence: CASSQAGQGGQPQHF. V gene TRBV23-1 combines with J gene TRBJ1-5; 8 bases agree with TRBD1. TRBV23-1 is identified as an open reading frame with a role that is uncertain. CDR3 length equals 15 residues. V trimming: 2 bases; J trimming: 7 bases; junction bases outside the gene matches: 7.